This T cell receptor (beta chain) was captured in a study of shared clonotypes between healthy human individuals. The DNA input per sorted-subset replicate PCR was approximately 210 ng, corresponding to some 30,000 T cell genomes. Here immunoSEQ multiplex PCR was the method, and the copy in TCRdb shows in-frame clones only, minus some. The data contain millions of clones, 85% to 95% of them singletons. As regards this clone: Its antigen is unknown.

The CDR3 sequence is 15 residues long. Findings and caveats of the study: Across subsets, estimated richness was generally greater for naive than for memory populations.

The healthy adult donors were HIV-negative and reported no recent acute infections or vaccinations. CD45RA-negative memory and CD45RA+ naive subsets were split from the CD4+ cells. Sequences were obtained from naive CD4+ T cells sorted from blood. Stated subset: CD45RA+ positively selected. The rearrangement joins TRBV21-1 to TRBJ1-2; TRBD1, as called in the table, went unchecked against the DNA. TRBV21-1 is reported as a pseudogene. The TCR was taken from a man younger than 35 in good health. In DNA form, the CDR3 reads TGTGCCAGCAGCAATTGGGACAGCTACAACTATGGCTACACCTTC. Residues: CASSNWDSYNYGYTF.